Reported below is one TCR beta chain. The antigen remains undetermined. The CDR3 covers 11 residues. Germline lookup yields CDR1 DFQATT and CDR2 SNEGSKA (reference sequence). V shed 6 bases and J shed 6 bases, with 8 bases lying between them. These data originate in a study of CD8+ T cells in alopecia areata. Isolated RNA was reverse transcribed into cDNA used as the sequencing template. Clones were read by immunoSEQ multiplex PCR, and TCRdb kept only the in-frame ones, dropping some. The sample yields 110,000 to 150,000 clones, more than 55% seen once. Study-level points and caveats: Compared with normal scalp, lesional scalp had higher clonality and more expanded CD8+ clones. TCRs were shared less clearly across patients than in mice, possibly for HLA-related reasons.

The chain is built from TRBV20-1 and TRBJ2-2; D remains ambiguous. This TCR was recovered from a human donor in good health. The sequencing sample was made of CD8+ T cells sorted from blood. In nucleotides, the CDR3 is TGCAGTGCCAGTCCAGCCGGGGAGCTGTTTTTT. Protein product: CSASPAGELFF.